The present TCR beta chain was sequenced within a study of cytomegalovirus exposure and HLA in healthy donors. The CDR3 totals 14 residues. The germline V gene encodes CDR1 SGDLS and CDR2 YYNGEE. The ends were cut back, 0 bases at V and 5 bases at J, with 10 bases in the middle. Use of 60 Vbeta and 13 Jbeta primers characterized the PCR. Libraries were prepared by immunoSEQ multiplex PCR; TCRdb keeps only in-frame clonotypes and omits some of them. The sample records about 130,000 clones, 78% being singletons. This chain joins TRBV9 and TRBJ2-3, with a tentative D call TRBD2 (5 bases). This sequence originates from a man aged 30-40 years in good health and CMV-seropositive. Sequencing was done on a sample of PBMCs. The chain's CDR3 is CASSVGGALDTQYF. CDR3 bases: TGTGCCAGCAGCGTAGGGGGAGCCTTAGATACGCAGTATTTT.